Listed here are 20 T cell receptor beta chains from one sample, sequenced in a study of beta chain features in type 1 diabetes. Expressed TCRB transcripts were sequenced because the isolated RNA had all been reverse transcribed beforehand. Sequencing was performed with immunoSEQ multiplex PCR; in TCRdb, only in-frame clones are kept and a portion is missing. The sample lists hundreds of thousands of clones, about 17% seen once, with 0.02% to 0.03% in the top ten. The sequencing sample was made of naive CD4+ T cells from blood. These receptors came from a young woman in good health.

This clone was picked up a small number of times. The V gene is TRBV5-4, the J gene TRBJ2-3, with D uncertain. This CDR3 comprises 14 residues. Trimming left V 0 bases short and J 6 bases short, with 11 bases between. Per the germline V gene, CDR1 is SGHNT and CDR2 is YYREEE (reference sequence). The CDR3 sequence: CASSLDLPADTQYF. The CDR3 DNA follows: TGTGCCAGCAGCTTGGACCTCCCCGCGGATACGCAGTATTTT. Using reference TRBV5-4 and TRBJ2-3 for the parts outside the CDR3, the full variable domain is ETGVTQSPTHLIKTRGQQVTLRCSSQSGHNTVSWYQQALGQGPQFIFQYYREEENGRGNFPPRFSGLQFPNYSSELNVNALELDDSALYLCASSLDLPADTQYFGPGTRLTVL.

CDR3 nucleotides: TGCGCCAGCAGCCAAACTTCCGGGACTAATGAGCAGTTCTTC. Its translation is CASSQTSGTNEQFF. The chain recombines TRBV5-1 with TRBJ2-1, with TRBD2 as a possible D gene (6 bases). The CDR3 has 14 residues. V was clipped by 4 bases and J by 7 bases, with 15 bases between them. Looked up from germline, CDR1 is SGHRS and CDR2 is YFSETQ.

Only one count was recorded for this clone. This rearrangement joins TRBV27 to TRBJ1-1; possibly TRBD1 for D (6 bases). The CDR3 has 17 amino acids. V lost 4 bases and J lost 3, with 21 bases in between. The germline CDR1 and CDR2 sequences are MNHEY and SMNVEV (reference sequence). Written as DNA, the CDR3 is TGTGCCAGCAGTTCTTTTTGGGGGCGGATCAGGGACACTGAAGCTTTCTTT. This encodes CASSSFWGRIRDTEAFF.

This clone came up a few times. The gene calls are TRBV7-2 and TRBJ2-7; D possibly matches TRBD1 or TRBD2 (5 bases each). Germline CDR1 and CDR2: SGHTA and FQGNSA. V lost 4 bases to trimming and J lost 2 bases, with 12 bases between them. The CDR3 runs 14 residues. The CDR3 spells CASSSTRDAYEQYF. The DNA of the CDR3 is TGTGCCAGCAGCTCTACCCGGGACGCCTACGAGCAGTACTTC.

This chain links TRBV7-2 with TRBJ2-5; D call uncertain. This CDR3 region has 13 residues. Germline V gene lookup returns CDR1 SGHTA and CDR2 FQGNSA. With 5 bases removed from V and 2 bases from J, the gap between germline ends came to 9 bases. The chain's CDR3 is CASSIRSQETQYF. As DNA, the CDR3 is TGTGCCAGCAGCATTAGATCACAAGAGACCCAGTACTTC.

The CDR3 here is CASSYGRVPGVDTQYF. The CDR3 region has the DNA TGTGCCAGCAGTTACGGCAGGGTCCCCGGGGTGGATACGCAGTATTTT. V gene TRBV6-6 combines with J gene TRBJ2-3, with D perhaps matching TRBD1 or TRBD2 (5 bases each). This CDR3 is 16 amino acids long. V was pared by 2 bases and J by 6 bases, with 18 bases between. Germline CDR1 reads MNHNY; CDR2 reads SVGAGI (reference sequence).

This clone was seen only a few times. The chain is built from TRBV6-5 and TRBJ2-7; no definite D call. CDR3 length: 13 residues. Germline V gives CDR1 MNHEY, CDR2 SVGAGI. V shed 6 bases and J shed 2 bases, with 11 bases lying between them. The DNA of the CDR3 is TGTGCCAGCAGCCCCCAGAAGACCTACGAGCAGTACTTC. Amino acid sequence: CASSPQKTYEQYF.

This clone has just a few counts. The V and J genes are TRBV5-1 and TRBJ2-1; 10 nucleotides align to TRBD1. J was trimmed by 8 bases and V by 7 bases; bases with no gene match: 9. Germline assignment: CDR1 SGHRS and CDR2 YFSETQ. This CDR3 comprises 14 residues. CDR3 sequence: CASAWRDRGHEQFF. CDR3 DNA sequence: TGCGCCAGCGCCTGGCGGGACAGGGGCCATGAGCAGTTCTTC.

V gene TRBV18 combines with J gene TRBJ2-7; D not certain. CDR3 length: 14 amino acids. V dropped 2 bases and J dropped 5 bases, with 13 bases sitting between them. CDR1 is KGHSH and CDR2 is LQKENI in the germline V gene. DNA for the CDR3: TGTGCCAGCTCACCAGGGCTTGGTGCCCACGAGCAGTACTTC. This gives the protein CASSPGLGAHEQYF.

With respect to this clone: Other nucleotide sequences in the sample specify the same CDR3. This sequence joins TRBV28 and TRBJ1-2; D remains unclear. This CDR3 is 12 amino acids long. The germline V and J ends were trimmed by 3 bases and 4 bases, with 6 bases remaining between them. The germline V gene encodes CDR1 MDHEN and CDR2 SYDVKM. The CDR3 bases are TGTGCCAGCAGTTTGGCCGCCTATGGCTACACCTTC. This sequence encodes CASSLAAYGYTF.

The V and J genes are TRBV7-2 and TRBJ2-7, with 9 bases lining up with TRBD2. The germline CDR1 and CDR2 sequences are SGHTA and FQGNSA. The length of the CDR3 is 18 residues. The V gene end was trimmed by 4 bases and the J gene end by 6 bases; junction bases not matched to a gene: 19. CDR3 sequence (DNA): TGTGCCAGCAGCTCCCCTAGGGGCCTAGCGGGGCCCCAGGGCGAGCAGTACTTC. It translates to CASSSPRGLAGPQGEQYF.

V and J are TRBV27 and TRBJ2-1, with D possibly being TRBD2 (7 bases). Trimming shortened V by 7 bases and J by 4 bases, and 14 bases separated the two germline ends. This CDR3 is built from 14 residues. Germline CDR1 MNHEY, CDR2 SMNVEV (reference sequence). CDR3 sequence reads: CASTRGGSYNEQFF. DNA of the CDR3: TGTGCCAGCACTAGGGGGGGATCTTACAATGAGCAGTTCTTC.

This clone occurred a few times. The V call is TRBV13, the J call TRBJ1-2; no reliable D call. Germline-derived CDR1 and CDR2 are PRHDT and FYEKMQ (reference sequence). Deletions cut 2 bases from V and 2 bases from J, with 6 bases between. The CDR3 is 13 residues long. As DNA, the CDR3 is TGTGCCAGCAGCTTACAGAGAAACTATGGCTACACCTTC. This gives the protein CASSLQRNYGYTF.

V is TRBV4-1 and J is TRBJ2-5; 8 bases line up with TRBD2. Gene TRBJ2-7 matches the end of the DNA better, so the J call may be wrong. The CDR3 contains 15 residues. Germline values: CDR1 MGHRA, CDR2 YSYEKL. The CDR3 protein is CASSQELAAPDEQYF. As DNA, the CDR3 is TGCGCCAGCAGCCAAGAACTAGCGGCCCCTGACGAGCAGTACTTC.

This clone came up a few times. The sample contains more than one DNA sequence encoding this CDR3. The V and J genes are TRBV6-5 and TRBJ2-1, with 9 positions matching TRBD1. The ends lost 6 bases at V and 4 bases at J; junction bases unmatched: 7. The germline V gene encodes CDR1 MNHEY and CDR2 SVGAGI. This CDR3 spans 15 amino acids. Here the CDR3 reads CASSPSGTGYNEQFF. Written as DNA, the CDR3 is TGTGCCAGCAGCCCCTCCGGGACAGGGTACAATGAGCAGTTCTTC.

The chain recombines TRBV5-6 with TRBJ2-3; D may be TRBD2 (6 bases). The CDR3 runs to 13 residues. Trimming left V 3 bases short and J 5 bases short, with 10 bases between. CDR1 and CDR2 from the germline V gene are SGHDT and YYEEEE. This CDR3 is CASSSTSLDTQYF. The CDR3 DNA is TGTGCCAGCAGCTCGACTAGTCTAGATACGCAGTATTTT.

This clone was detected only a few times. The J gene is TRBJ2-5, the V gene TRBV12-2. TRBV12-2 is a recognized pseudogene. The length of the CDR3 is 15 residues. CDR3 in amino acids: CASRLGKPYQETQYF. DNA of the CDR3: TGTGCAAGTCGCTTAGGGAAACCGTACCAAGAGACCCAGTACTTC.

This clone was observed once. The chain joins TRBV28 to TRBJ2-5, with D maybe TRBD1 (5 bases). The CDR3 is 12 residues long. The germline V and J ends were trimmed by 10 bases and 5 bases, with 14 bases remaining between them. Germline V CDR1 and CDR2: MDHEN, SYDVKM. The CDR3: CATTAGFETQYF. In nucleotides, the CDR3 is TGTGCCACCACGGCAGGGTTCGAGACCCAGTACTTC. Combining the CDR3 with reference TRBV28 and TRBJ2-5 gives the whole variable domain DVKVTQSSRYLVKRTGEKVFLECVQDMDHENMFWYRQDPGLGLRLIYFSYDVKMKEKGDIPEGYSVSREKKERFSLILESASTNQTSMYLCATTAGFETQYFGPGTRLLVL.

A few counts support this clone. V and J are TRBV7-9 and TRBJ1-5; the match to TRBD1 covers 12 bases. Germline assignment: CDR1 SEHNR and CDR2 FQNEAQ (reference sequence). The CDR3 length is 14 residues. V lost 4 bases to trimming and J lost 8 bases; unmatched junction nucleotides: 3. The CDR3 region is CASSSGQGAEPQHF. For the CDR3, the DNA is TGTGCCAGCAGCTCGGGACAGGGGGCCGAGCCCCAGCATTTT.

In the case of this clone: The sample contains more than one DNA sequence encoding this CDR3. The rearrangement links TRBV18 to TRBJ2-7; no reliable D call. Germline V gene sequence: CDR1 KGHSH, CDR2 LQKENI. Trimming pared 0 bases from V and 1 base from J, leaving 1 base between. The CDR3 runs to 12 residues. The CDR3 loop reads CASSPPSYEQYF. The CDR3 DNA reads as TGTGCCAGCTCACCACCGTCCTACGAGCAGTACTTC.